A selection of T cell receptor beta chains follows, all from one sample in a study of T-cell memory formation after mild COVID-19. From the 5' RACE reads, TCRdb called clonotypes with MiXCR, one entry per CDR3 protein. The data hold tens of thousands of distinct CDR3 sequences, with 7.4% observed a single time. The sequenced material came from PBMCs or a T cell subset sorted from them (not recorded which). All receptors come from an adult woman who had mild COVID-19 (a few samples of this study predate the infection). Cell type and time point are not known. Each CDR3 is given with its conserved first and last residue. The D gene is left open where the match is weak. Clone size appears in some rows only: once, few, many, or a class for an expanded clone.

D	size	V	J	DNA	CDR3
TRBD1	many	TRBV14	TRBJ2-1	TGTGCCAGCAGCTACCGGGACAGGGTACGAGGCTCCTACAATGAGCAGTTCTTC	CASSYRDRVRGSYNEQFF
TRBD2	many	TRBV7-2	TRBJ2-5	TGTGCCAGCAGCGAGGGACTAGCCCAAGAGACCCAGTACTTC	CASSEGLAQETQYF
-	many	TRBV2	TRBJ2-3	TGTGCCAGCAGCGACCATACGCAGTATTTT	CASSDHTQYF
-	many	TRBV7-9	TRBJ1-2	TGTGCCAGCAGCCAGGACTTCTATGGCTACACCTTC	CASSQDFYGYTF
TRBD1	many	TRBV7-2	TRBJ1-1	TGTGCCAGCAGCTCGCAGGGGGGGAACACTGAAGCTTTCTTT	CASSSQGGNTEAFF
-	many	TRBV12-3/TRBV12-4	TRBJ1-1	TGTGCCAGCGATTGGGAGGGGACTGAAGCTTTCTTT	CASDWEGTEAFF
TRBD2	many	TRBV7-2	TRBJ2-7	TGTGCCAGCAGCGCGGGAGCGACTACTCGGTCCTACGAGCAGTACTTC	CASSAGATTRSYEQYF
TRBD1	many	TRBV3-1	TRBJ1-2	TGTGCCAGCAGCCAAGTGGGAGGCTCGACAGGGATTGTTGGCTACACCTTC	CASSQVGGSTGIVGYTF
TRBD1	few	TRBV29-1	TRBJ1-4	TGCAGCGGACAGGGTTCTAATGAAAAACTGTTTTTT	CSGQGSNEKLFF
-	many	TRBV19	TRBJ1-1	TGTGCCAGTAACTTCGGGGGGAACACTGAAGCTTTCTTT	CASNFGGNTEAFF
-	many	TRBV27	TRBJ2-7	TGTGCCAGCAGCCAGACCCGCTCCTACGAGCAGTACTTC	CASSQTRSYEQYF
-	many	TRBV11-2	TRBJ2-1	TGTGCCAGCAGCCGGGGGACTCCTTCCTACAATGAGCAGTTCTTC	CASSRGTPSYNEQFF
TRBD1	-	TRBV11-2	TRBJ1-2	TGTGCCAGCAGCTTAGGCTACAGGGGTGGCTACACCTTC	CASSLGYRGGYTF
-	many	TRBV9	TRBJ1-2	TGTGCCAGCAGCGTAGGCCTTCAAGTATCCTATGGCTACACCTTC	CASSVGLQVSYGYTF
TRBD2	many	TRBV7-2	TRBJ2-7	TGTGCCAGCAGCTTAGAAGGGACTAGCGGGAGCATCTACGAGCAGTACTTC	CASSLEGTSGSIYEQYF
-	many	TRBV27	TRBJ2-2	TGTGCCAGCGGCGGATACGTAGGCATAAACACCGGGGAGCTGTTTTTT	CASGGYVGINTGELFF
-	many	TRBV5-1	TRBJ1-2	TGCGCCAGCAGCTCATGGGACACATACTATGGCTACACCTTC	CASSSWDTYYGYTF
-	many	TRBV14	TRBJ2-7	TGTGCCAGCAGCCAATCTTACAGGGCATTGGAGCAGTACTTC	CASSQSYRALEQYF
-	many	TRBV3-1	TRBJ2-4	TGTGCCAGCAGCCAAGCAGGGGTCAACATTCAGTACTTC	CASSQAGVNIQYF
-	many	TRBV3-1	TRBJ1-5	TGTGCCAGCAGTCCGGGAGGGGGTGTGAGGGGACAGCCCCAGCATTTT	CASSPGGGVRGQPQHF
-	-	TRBV7-2	TRBJ1-6	TGTGCCAGCAGCTTAGACAGGTCTTCGAATTCACCCCTCCACTTT	CASSLDRSSNSPLHF